This T cell receptor (beta chain) comes out of a study of identical twins' blood T cells. Background on the study: Some 50 million reads covered about six alpha-chain and about six beta-chain libraries.

Worth noting for this clonotype: Its specificity is not known. This may arise from a read error, as a much more abundant clone is one base away.

This CDR3 is built from 16 residues. The V and J ends lost 0 bases and 4 bases, in that order; junction bases with no gene match: 8. The germline gives CDR1 DFQATT, CDR2 SNEGSKA (reference sequence). General study results and limits: Shared CDR3 clonotype counts between two donors mainly tracked the product of their cloneset sizes, twins included.

Both ends of each TCR cDNA library bore sample-specific barcodes. Each CDR3 protein gets one entry after TCRdb re-called the 5' RACE reads with MiXCR. The table records around 380,000 distinct CDR3 sequences, approximately 30% of them present only once. Specimen: PBMCs. This chain joins TRBV20-1 and TRBJ2-3, with TRBD2 matching over 9 bases. The sequence derives from a woman aged 18 to 55 in good health. The CDR3 nucleotides are TGCAGTGCTAGAGATGTCCCAGCGGGAGGTGCAGATACGCAGTATTTT. This encodes CSARDVPAGGADTQYF.